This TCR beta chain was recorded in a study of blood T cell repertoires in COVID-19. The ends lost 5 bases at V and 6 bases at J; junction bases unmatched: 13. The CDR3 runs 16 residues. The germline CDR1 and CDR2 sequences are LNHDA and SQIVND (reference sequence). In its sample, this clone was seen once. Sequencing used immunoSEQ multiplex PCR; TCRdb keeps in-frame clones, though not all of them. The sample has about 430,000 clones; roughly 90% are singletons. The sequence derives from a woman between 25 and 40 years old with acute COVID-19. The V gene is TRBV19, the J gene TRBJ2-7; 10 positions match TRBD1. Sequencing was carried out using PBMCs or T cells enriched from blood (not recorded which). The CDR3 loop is CASSSIGGQGMSEQYF. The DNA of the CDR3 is TGTGCCAGTAGTTCCATTGGGGGACAGGGGATGAGCGAGCAGTACTTC.